This TCR beta chain was sequenced during a study of blood T cell repertoires in COVID-19. Across the study: COVID-19 samples from acute and convalescent phases originated in the United States, Italy and Spain.

How the authors handled the data: Amplification of reference gene primers was used by the study to estimate nucleated cell counts. Clones were read by immunoSEQ multiplex PCR, and TCRdb kept only the in-frame ones, dropping some. The D gene and trimming were derived from the DNA, and the V and J assignments and clone size from that table. The sample yields around 60,000 clones, roughly 87% seen once. For this clone: Germline and junction disagree at one end, which may indicate a read error.

The length of the CDR3 is 17 residues. Germline V CDR1 and CDR2: SGHRS, YFSETQ. Sequenced sample: peripheral blood. The sequence derives from a man aged 50 or older with active COVID-19. J is TRBJ2-5 and V is TRBV5-1; TRBD2 matches 9 bases. CDR3 loop: CARSLAGRGGAGETQYF. The CDR3 region has the DNA TGCGCCCGCAGCTTGGCCGGGCGCGGGGGGGCCGGGGAGACCCAGTACTTC.